These 19 T cell receptor beta chains share one sample of origin, sequenced in a study of T cell repertoires in cytomegalovirus infection. TCRdb analysed the reads with MiXCR anew, one entry per CDR3 protein. The sample lists around 500,000 distinct CDR3 sequences; roughly 42% were seen once. These TCRs' antigens remain unknown. Sequencing was performed on cultured PBMCs, taken from culture after CMV antigen stimulation. All receptors derive from a human donor in good health (CMV status not recorded). Some clones in this sample may be carry-over from other donors' samples.

The genes are TRBV20-1 and TRBJ2-1, with TRBD2 identical over 11 bases. The CDR3 runs to 15 residues. Unmatched junction bases numbered 11, after V lost 6 bases and J lost 7 bases. Germline CDR1 and CDR2: DFQATT and SNEGSKA (reference sequence). The CDR3 DNA is TGCAGTGCCTGGACTAGCGGGTCCCTCGGTAATGAGCAGTTCTTC. It specifies CSAWTSGSLGNEQFF.

The rearrangement uses TRBV7-6 and TRBJ2-5; the D gene is possibly TRBD2 (6 bases). Germline lookup yields CDR1 SGHVS and CDR2 FNYEAQ. With 6 bases removed from V and 1 base from J, the gap between germline ends came to 18 bases. There are 16 residues in the CDR3. Here the CDR3 DNA reads TGTGCCAGCAGTCGAAGGGACTTTCGGGTCCAAGAGACCCAGTACTTC. The encoded protein is CASSRRDFRVQETQYF.

This clonotype has a handful of counts. The gene calls are TRBV6-5 and TRBJ2-7; D is unclear. V lost 2 bases and J 2 bases, leaving 7 bases between the germline ends. The CDR3 contains 13 residues. Germline V gives CDR1 MNHEY, CDR2 SVGAGI. CDR3 sequence (DNA): TGTGCCAGCAGTTACGGATCAACCTACGAGCAGTACTTC. Translated: CASSYGSTYEQYF.

V gene TRBV7-2 combines with J gene TRBJ2-3; TRBD2 matches at 12 bases. J lost 5 bases, V lost 2 bases, and 5 bases had no gene match. From germline, CDR1 is SGHTA and CDR2 FQGNSA. The CDR3 length is 16 residues. The CDR3 loop is CASSLTRLAGVDTQYF. The CDR3 DNA reads TGTGCCAGCAGCTTAACCCGACTAGCGGGAGTAGATACGCAGTATTTT.

This clonotype was counted only a few times. V gene TRBV25-1 combines with J gene TRBJ2-7; 9 nucleotides agree with TRBD1. The CDR3 runs to 13 residues. Germline V CDR1 and CDR2: MGHDK, SYGVNS. J was trimmed by 4 bases and V by 7 bases; bases with no gene match: 5. The CDR3 bases are TGTGCCAGCAAAGGGACAGGGTCTTACGAGCAGTACTTC. Its translation is CASKGTGSYEQYF.

This clonotype has a single count. The chain joins TRBV19 to TRBJ2-3, with D perhaps TRBD1 (6 bases). Trimming left V 3 bases short and J 6 bases short, with 10 bases between. The germline CDR1 and CDR2 sequences are LNHDA and SQIVND (reference sequence). The CDR3 length is 13 residues. In DNA, the CDR3 is TGTGCCAGTAGTATGGGCAGGGGCGATACGCAGTATTTT. Protein: CASSMGRGDTQYF.

V is TRBV7-9 and J is TRBJ2-7, with D possibly called TRBD1 or TRBD2 (5 bases each). CDR3 length: 14 residues. Trimming cost V 8 bases and J 0 bases, with 14 bases left between them. CDR1 is SEHNR and CDR2 is FQNEAQ in the germline V gene (reference sequence). The CDR3 loop is CASGPGTSSYEQYF. The CDR3 nucleotides are TGTGCCAGCGGGCCAGGGACGAGCTCCTACGAGCAGTACTTC. Variable domain in full (rest from reference TRBV7-9 and TRBJ2-7): DTGVSQNPRHKITKRGQNVTFRCDPISEHNRLYWYRQTLGQGPEFLTYFQNEAQLEKSRLLSDRFSAERPKGSFSTLEIQRTEQGDSAMYLCASGPGTSSYEQYFGPGTRLTVT.

This clonotype was picked up a small number of times. The chain carries TRBV27 and TRBJ1-2, with 7 bases lining up with TRBD1. Per germline, CDR1 MNHEY and CDR2 SMNVEV (reference sequence). This CDR3 comprises 15 residues. The trim removed 3 bases at V and 8 bases at J, leaving 12 bases unmatched. The chain's CDR3 is CASSFQGTTGSGYTF. Here the CDR3 DNA reads TGTGCCAGCAGTTTCCAGGGGACGACAGGGTCCGGCTACACCTTC.

This clonotype was seen only a few times. The chain carries TRBV7-6 and TRBJ1-5; 7 nucleotides match TRBD1. The germline V gene has CDR1 SGHVS and CDR2 FNYEAQ. J lost 14 bases, V lost 11 bases, and 9 bases had no gene match. The CDR3 length is 10 residues. CDR3 coding DNA: TGTGCCCTTGGGCACAGGGGAAAGCATTTT. As protein: CALGHRGKHF.

The V call is TRBV6-6, the J call TRBJ1-5; a possible D gene is TRBD1 (5 bases). The CDR3 is 15 amino acids. Trimming left V 5 bases short and J 0 bases short, with 11 bases between. In germline, CDR1 is MNHNY, CDR2 SVGAGI (reference sequence). The chain's CDR3 is CASSARGSSNQPQHF. The DNA of the CDR3 is TGTGCCAGCAGTGCTAGGGGATCTAGCAATCAGCCCCAGCATTTT.

This clonotype was observed once. The chain employs TRBV4-3 and TRBJ2-5; the D is unclear. CDR3 length: 16 residues. From germline, CDR1 is LGHNA and CDR2 YSLEER. V was cut by 1 base and J by 5 bases, with 17 bases left in between. The CDR3 nucleotides read TGCGCCAGCAGCCAAGCCCCGGTACCCCTGAGGGAGACCCAGTACTTC. As protein: CASSQAPVPLRETQYF.

This rearrangement joins TRBV12-3 or TRBV12-4 to TRBJ1-4; D is unresolved. The V end lost 7 bases, the J end lost 8 bases, and 11 bases lay between the germline ends. The CDR3 runs to 12 residues. CDR3 sequence (DNA): TGTGCCAGCACCGAACCGGGCGAAAAACTGTTTTTT. This encodes CASTEPGEKLFF.

The V call is TRBV28, the J call TRBJ2-5; 13 nucleotides line up with TRBD2. This CDR3 has 16 residues. J was trimmed by 7 bases and V by 7 bases; bases with no gene match: 12. CDR1 and CDR2 (germline): MDHEN, SYDVKM. CDR3 nucleotides: TGTGCCAGCACCCAAGCCGGGACTAGCGGGGAGGTGACCCAGTACTTC. Translation: CASTQAGTSGEVTQYF. The full variable domain, rest sourced from reference TRBV28 and TRBJ2-5, is DVKVTQSSRYLVKRTGEKVFLECVQDMDHENMFWYRQDPGLGLRLIYFSYDVKMKEKGDIPEGYSVSREKKERFSLILESASTNQTSMYLCASTQAGTSGEVTQYFGPGTRLLVL.

The J gene is TRBJ2-3, the V gene TRBV7-9; 9 bases are a match to TRBD2. J was trimmed by 7 bases and V by 8 bases; bases with no gene match: 7. This CDR3 is built from 13 residues. Germline lookup yields CDR1 SEHNR and CDR2 FQNEAQ (reference sequence). DNA of the CDR3: TGTGCCAGCGGCGGGAGGGTTGGAAATACGCAGTATTTT. Encoded protein: CASGGRVGNTQYF.

The V gene is TRBV24-1, the J gene TRBJ2-2; D is unresolved. V lost 0 bases and J 1 base, leaving 2 bases between the germline ends. CDR1 and CDR2 (germline): KGHDR, SFDVKD. This CDR3 region has 14 residues. Here the CDR3 reads CATSDLQNTGELFF. CDR3 nucleotide sequence: TGTGCCACCAGTGATTTGCAGAACACCGGGGAGCTGTTTTTT.

V is TRBV7-9 and J is TRBJ1-1; D not resolved. Per the germline V gene, CDR1 is SEHNR and CDR2 is FQNEAQ (reference sequence). The CDR3 extends over 12 amino acids. Deletions cut 2 bases from V and 11 bases from J, with 12 bases between. CDR3 nucleotide sequence: TGTGCCAGCAGCTTACTGGCGCCTGGGGCTTTCTTT. Protein sequence: CASSLLAPGAFF.

This rearrangement joins TRBV6-2 or TRBV6-3 to TRBJ1-6; D is unclear. The germline V gene encodes CDR1 MNHEY and CDR2 SVGEGT. V dropped 6 bases and J dropped 4 bases, with 16 bases sitting between them. This CDR3 spans 16 amino acids. CDR3 nucleotides: TGTGCCAGCAGAAACAAGACGAAGGCTTATAATTCACCCCTCCACTTT. Translating it yields CASRNKTKAYNSPLHF.

This chain joins TRBV12-3 or TRBV12-4 and TRBJ1-2; 8 nucleotides match TRBD1. V was clipped by 5 bases and J by 4 bases; unmatched bases: 15. The CDR3 length is 17 residues. The CDR3 loop is CASSPDRTGSTGYGYTF. In nucleotides, the CDR3 is TGTGCCAGCAGTCCAGACAGGACAGGGAGTACGGGCTATGGCTACACCTTC.

The chain carries TRBV20-1 and TRBJ2-5; D may be TRBD2 (5 bases). CDR1 and CDR2 (germline): DFQATT, SNEGSKA (reference sequence). V was cut by 6 bases and J by 5 bases, with 16 bases left in between. The CDR3 loop spans 13 amino acids. The DNA for the CDR3 is TGCAGTGCCCCACTCGGAGGTCGGGAGACCCAGTACTTC. Protein sequence: CSAPLGGRETQYF.